The rows below give T cell receptor beta chains drawn from one sample of a study of a mutant IDH1 vaccine in newly diagnosed glioma. Using immunoSEQ multiplex PCR, the repertoire was profiled, and TCRdb retains in-frame clones only, with some absent. Of 75,000 to 80,000 clones detected, over 75% appear once; the ten largest clones hold roughly 0.56%. Their specific antigens are unknown. The sample was PBMCs, taken from a glioma patient whose treatment included an IDH1 peptide vaccine. These receptors all stem from a woman aged 50 to 60 with glioma. Both conserved end residues are part of each CDR3. A D gene is named only where the DNA matches it firmly. Clone size is given for some rows only: seen once, a few or many times, or a class if the clone is expanded.

D gene	V gene	clone size	J gene	CDR3 protein	CDR3 DNA
-	TRBV7-3	-	TRBJ1-5	CASSLTPNQPQHF	TGTGCCAGCAGCTTAACGCCCAATCAGCCCCAGCATTTT
-	TRBV4-1	-	TRBJ2-6	CASSQGVSGANVLTF	TGCGCCAGCAGCCAAGGAGTCTCTGGGGCCAACGTCCTGACTTTC
TRBD2	TRBV4-1	-	TRBJ2-1	CASSVVRGRGRGVNEQFF	TGCGCCAGCAGCGTGGTCAGAGGGCGCGGGAGAGGGGTCAATGAGCAGTTCTTC
TRBD2	TRBV2	-	TRBJ2-7	CASRDRSARGGSYEQYF	TGTGCCAGCAGGGATCGCTCTGCTCGCGGGGGGTCCTACGAGCAGTACTTC
-	TRBV7-7	once	TRBJ1-2	CASSCSVLGHGSDGYTF	TGTGCTAGCAGCTGTAGTGTTTTGGGACATGGGTCGGATGGCTACACCTTC
TRBD2	TRBV7-9	once	TRBJ2-1	CASYKGGTSGIEQFF	TGTGCCAGCTACAAAGGTGGGACTAGCGGTATAGAGCAGTTCTTC
TRBD1	TRBV4-1	once	TRBJ1-2	CASSQGEVDRGFYGYTF	TGCGCCAGCAGCCAAGGCGAGGTGGACAGGGGATTCTATGGCTACACCTTC
-	TRBV5-1	-	TRBJ1-1	CASGGIEAFF	TGCGCCAGCGGGGGGATTGAAGCTTTCTTT
-	TRBV14	-	TRBJ1-1	CASSPGANTEAFF	TGTGCCAGCAGCCCCGGGGCGAACACTGAAGCTTTCTTT
TRBD1	TRBV19	-	TRBJ1-2	CASSPAGTGYYGYTF	TGTGCCAGTAGCCCTGCCGGGACAGGTTACTATGGCTACACCTTC
-	TRBV5-1	-	TRBJ2-3	CASSLAFTDTQYF	TGCGCCAGCAGCTTGGCCTTCACAGATACGCAGTATTTT
-	TRBV5-1	-	TRBJ1-6	CASRRGQNSPLHF	TGCGCCAGCAGACGGGGGCAAAATTCACCCCTCCACTTT
TRBD2	TRBV5-1	-	TRBJ2-5	CASSFTSGRVQETQYF	TGCGCCAGCAGCTTCACTAGCGGGAGGGTCCAAGAGACCCAGTACTTC
TRBD1	TRBV28	-	TRBJ1-2	CASSWDSRSGYTF	TGTGCCAGCAGTTGGGACAGTCGAAGTGGCTACACCTTC
TRBD1	TRBV5-1	-	TRBJ2-1	CASSWDRGHNEQFF	TGCGCCAGCAGCTGGGACAGGGGCCACAATGAGCAGTTCTTC
-	TRBV6-6	once	TRBJ1-1	CASREDTEAFF	TGTGCCAGCAGGGAGGACACTGAAGCTTTCTTT
TRBD2	TRBV7-7	-	TRBJ2-5	CASSFGLAGEETQYF	TGTGCTAGCAGCTTCGGACTAGCGGGAGAAGAGACCCAGTACTTC
-	TRBV4-2	-	TRBJ2-2	CASSQHTGELFF	TGTGCCAGCAGCCAGCACACCGGGGAGCTGTTTTTT
TRBD1	TRBV5-1	-	TRBJ1-3	CASSGDRGNTIYF	TGCGCCAGCAGCGGGGACAGGGGAAACACCATATATTTT
TRBD2	TRBV6-5	-	TRBJ2-7	CASAVAGGSSYEQYF	TGTGCCAGCGCCGTCGCGGGAGGATCCTCCTACGAGCAGTACTTC
-	TRBV7-9	-	TRBJ2-5	CASSFRGTVQETQYF	TGTGCCAGCAGCTTTAGGGGGACGGTACAAGAGACCCAGTACTTC
-	TRBV29-1	-	TRBJ1-1	CSVGAGRGAEAFF	TGCAGCGTTGGAGCGGGCAGGGGAGCTGAAGCTTTCTTT
TRBD1	TRBV18	-	TRBJ2-7	CASSAGTGDAEQYF	TGTGCCAGCTCAGCCGGGACAGGGGACGCCGAGCAGTACTTC
TRBD2	TRBV5-4	-	TRBJ2-1	CASSDRGGGRAFNEQFF	TGTGCCAGCAGCGACCGTGGGGGCGGGAGGGCCTTCAATGAGCAGTTCTTC
-	TRBV11-2	-	TRBJ1-2	CASSLVGTAGAYYGYTF	TGTGCCAGCAGCTTAGTGGGGACGGCAGGGGCGTACTATGGCTACACCTTC
-	TRBV29-1	-	TRBJ2-6	CSVEVQSGANVLTF	TGCAGCGTTGAAGTTCAGTCAGGGGCCAACGTCCTGACTTTC
-	TRBV28	-	TRBJ2-7	CASSPPVRGYEQYF	TGTGCCAGCAGTCCCCCCGTCAGGGGTTACGAGCAGTACTTC
-	TRBV5-4	few	TRBJ1-1	CASSSMGGNTEAFF	TGTGCCAGCAGCTCCATGGGGGGCAACACTGAAGCTTTCTTT
-	TRBV11-2	-	TRBJ2-4	CASSLDRENIQYF	TGTGCCAGCAGCTTAGATAGGGAAAACATTCAGTACTTC
TRBD1	TRBV5-1	-	TRBJ2-7	CASSAGTGGAYEQYF	TGCGCCAGCAGCGCAGGGACAGGGGGCGCGTACGAGCAGTACTTC
-	TRBV5-8	-	TRBJ1-5	CASSFQGGNQPQHF	TGTGCCAGCAGCTTTCAGGGCGGGAATCAGCCCCAGCATTTT
TRBD2	TRBV11-3	-	TRBJ2-1	CASSPRTSGSDEQFF	TGTGCCAGCAGCCCCCGGACTAGCGGGAGTGATGAGCAGTTCTTC
-	TRBV5-1	-	TRBJ2-5	CASSLGQQETQYF	TGCGCCAGCAGCTTGGGACAGCAAGAGACCCAGTACTTC
-	TRBV4-1	-	TRBJ2-1	CASSPVGGWDRQFF	TGCGCCAGCAGCCCGGTGGGTGGGTGGGACCGACAGTTCTTC
-	TRBV11-2	-	TRBJ2-5	CASSGRRTIQETQYF	TGTGCCAGCAGCGGGAGGAGGACTATCCAAGAGACCCAGTACTTC